Presented here are 17 T cell receptor beta chains from one specimen sequenced in a study of cytomegalovirus exposure and HLA in healthy donors. The PCR employed 60 Vbeta primers together with 13 Jbeta primers. Method: immunoSEQ multiplex PCR; TCRdb's copy keeps in-frame clones and lacks some. The sample spans roughly 72,000 clones; the ten largest clones claim 3% to 4%. Sequences were obtained from PBMCs. These receptors all stem from a young man in good health and CMV-seropositive.

This rearrangement joins TRBV19 to TRBJ2-5; a weak D match, TRBD1 (5 bases). Germline CDR1 is LNHDA and CDR2 is SQIVND (reference sequence). There are 15 residues in the CDR3. The V end lost 9 bases, the J end lost 5 bases, and 22 bases lay between the germline ends. CDR3 residues: CARKGMWASSETQYF. The CDR3 DNA sequence: TGTGCCAGGAAGGGGATGTGGGCCTCGTCTGAGACCCAGTACTTC.

This CDR3 is CATRDDYGYTF. As DNA, the CDR3 is TGTGCCACAAGAGATGACTATGGCTACACCTTC. The V gene is TRBV28, the J gene TRBJ1-2; no firm D call. In germline, CDR1 is MDHEN, CDR2 SYDVKM. CDR3 size: 11 residues. V gave up 10 bases and J gave up 3 bases, with 9 bases separating them.

The V and J genes are TRBV2 and TRBJ1-4; the D gene is possibly TRBD1 (6 bases). Germline V lookup: CDR1 SNHLY, CDR2 FYNNEI. The V end lost 8 bases, the J end lost 8 bases, and 12 bases lay between the germline ends. The CDR3 length is 12 residues. CDR3 nucleotide sequence: TGTGCCAGCTCCCTAAGGGGGGAAAAACTGTTTTTT. This encodes CASSLRGEKLFF.

Written as DNA, the CDR3 is TGCGCCAGCAGGCCGATCGGACAGCCAACCTACGAGCAGTACTTC. The encoded protein is CASRPIGQPTYEQYF. The chain has TRBV4-1 and TRBJ2-7; weak D call: TRBD1 (6 bases). Germline V CDR1 and CDR2: MGHRA, YSYEKL. The V end lost 6 bases, the J end lost 2 bases, and 17 bases lay between the germline ends. The CDR3 totals 15 residues.

CDR3 loop: CAISQTTGGSGELFF. CDR3 bases: TGTGCCATCAGTCAGACGACAGGGGGGTCCGGGGAGCTGTTTTTT. The chain carries TRBV10-3 and TRBJ2-2; TRBD1 aligns across 9 bases. This CDR3 is built from 15 residues. V trimming: 5 bases; J trimming: 6 bases; junction bases outside the gene matches: 7. CDR1 is ENHRY, CDR2 SYGVKD, per germline.

The chain uses TRBV28 and TRBJ1-2, with D unclear. The CDR3 consists of 12 residues. Germline V gene sequence: CDR1 MDHEN, CDR2 SYDVKM. Trimming pared 3 bases from V and 5 bases from J, leaving 7 bases between. CDR3 protein: CASSFQAYGYTF. CDR3 in DNA: TGTGCCAGCAGTTTCCAGGCATATGGCTACACCTTC.

This chain uses TRBV7-2 with TRBJ2-3; D is possibly TRBD1 (6 bases). With 4 bases removed from V and 1 base from J, the gap between germline ends came to 12 bases. This CDR3 has 15 amino acids. Germline lookup yields CDR1 SGHTA and CDR2 FQGNSA. DNA of the CDR3: TGTGCCAGCAGCTCTAAGAGGACAGGCACAGATACGCAGTATTTT. Residues: CASSSKRTGTDTQYF.

This chain joins TRBV6-1 and TRBJ2-3, with a tentative D call TRBD1 (5 bases). CDR3 size: 17 residues. Germline CDR1 and CDR2: MNHNS and SASEGT. Trimming shortened V by 2 bases and J by 3 bases, and 18 bases separated the two germline ends. CDR3 in amino acids: CASSELRGHVKTDTQYF. CDR3 nucleotides: TGTGCCAGCAGTGAATTAAGGGGCCACGTTAAAACAGATACGCAGTATTTT.

The V gene is TRBV5-1, the J gene TRBJ1-6; 9 positions agree with TRBD1. The CDR3 sequence is 17 residues long. V shed 3 bases, J shed 0 bases, and the junction held 4 bases outside the gene matches. Per the germline V gene, CDR1 is SGHRS and CDR2 is YFSETQ. The CDR3 here is CASSSGTGSSYNSPLHF. The CDR3 bases are TGCGCCAGCAGCTCCGGGACAGGGAGCTCCTATAATTCACCCCTCCACTTT.

This chain links TRBV28 with TRBJ2-1, with a possible D match to TRBD2 (5 bases). The V gene lost 6 bases and the J gene lost 2 bases, with 11 bases spanning the gap. CDR3 length: 14 amino acids. Germline V CDR1 and CDR2: MDHEN, SYDVKM. The CDR3 DNA reads TGTGCCAGCAGCTATGACTACACCTACAATGAGCAGTTCTTC. This codes for CASSYDYTYNEQFF.

The CDR3 sequence: CASRLAARGTNQPQHF. In nucleotides, the CDR3 is TGTGCAAGTCGCTTAGCGGCCAGGGGTACTAATCAGCCCCAGCATTTT. The rearrangement links TRBV12-2 to TRBJ1-5; the table gives TRBD1 as D, unverified against the DNA. TRBV12-2 is a pseudogene locus. The length of the CDR3 is 16 residues.

The V gene is TRBV14, the J gene TRBJ2-1, with 12 bases lining up with TRBD2. The trim removed 4 bases at V and 4 bases at J, leaving 2 bases unmatched. CDR1 and CDR2 from the germline V gene are SGHDN and FVKESK. The CDR3 extends over 15 amino acids. CDR3 DNA sequence: TGTGCCAGCAGCCCCGGACTAGCGGGGTACAATGAGCAGTTCTTC. It specifies CASSPGLAGYNEQFF.

The chain couples TRBV10-3 to TRBJ1-6, with no clear D. V was clipped by 3 bases and J by 5 bases, with 8 bases between them. CDR3 length: 14 residues. The germline V gene encodes CDR1 ENHRY and CDR2 SYGVKD. As DNA, the CDR3 is TGTGCCATCAGTGAAAATGGCAATAATTCACCCCTCCACTTT. Its protein product is CAISENGNNSPLHF.

The chain carries TRBV6-5 and TRBJ2-1, with D uncertain. The CDR3 has 16 amino acids. In germline, CDR1 is MNHEY, CDR2 SVGAGI. The V and J ends lost 2 bases and 1 base respectively, with 12 bases between them. The CDR3 sequence: CASSYVSPPSYNEQFF. The CDR3 bases are TGTGCCAGCAGTTACGTCAGTCCTCCTTCCTACAATGAGCAGTTCTTC.

This chain links TRBV5-4 with TRBJ2-3, with D unclear. The CDR3 extends over 14 amino acids. Trimming shortened V by 3 bases and J by 0 bases, and 8 bases separated the two germline ends. The germline CDR1 and CDR2 sequences are SGHNT and YYREEE (reference sequence). CDR3 loop: CASSYGESTDTQYF. In nucleotides, the CDR3 is TGTGCCAGCAGCTATGGAGAAAGCACAGATACGCAGTATTTT.

The chain links TRBV6-5 to TRBJ1-2, with TRBD1 matching over 10 bases. Losses at the gene ends were 2 bases for V and 2 bases for J; bases not matched to a gene: 5. The CDR3 has 16 residues. Germline-derived CDR1 and CDR2 are MNHEY and SVGAGI. The CDR3 loop reads CASSYIRTGGNYGYTF. As DNA, the CDR3 is TGTGCCAGCAGTTACATCAGGACAGGGGGGAACTATGGCTACACCTTC.

The V and J genes are TRBV2 and TRBJ2-7; TRBD1 agrees at 8 bases. Germline lookup yields CDR1 SNHLY and CDR2 FYNNEI. CDR3 size: 13 residues. Trimming at V came to 8 bases and at J to 0 bases, leaving 3 bases not matched to a gene. The CDR3 sequence is CASATGGSYEQYF. The CDR3 DNA follows: TGTGCCAGCGCCACAGGGGGCTCCTACGAGCAGTACTTC.